This TCR beta chain was found in a study of blood T cell repertoires in COVID-19. CDR3 length: 16 residues. Germline-derived CDR1 and CDR2 are SGHNT and YYREEE (reference sequence). J was trimmed by 8 bases and V by 0 bases; bases with no gene match: 10. Sequencing used immunoSEQ multiplex PCR; TCRdb keeps in-frame clones, though not all of them. The data show 200,000 to 300,000 clones, 81% seen once. The gene calls are TRBV5-4 and TRBJ1-4; 7 bases map to TRBD1. The sequence derives from a woman aged 80 or over with COVID-19, enrolled during active disease. Sequencing used peripheral blood. CDR3: CASSLGGTAEGEKLFF. In DNA form, the CDR3 reads TGTGCCAGCAGCTTGGGCGGGACAGCTGAGGGGGAAAAACTGTTTTTT.